This TCR beta chain came from a study of cytomegalovirus exposure and HLA in healthy donors. The wider study: Prior work identified around 110 million unique TCR beta sequences in around 170 million T cells. Early on, a data release was issued that held 80 million or so unique TCRs from HLA-typed donors. Points from the study as a whole: Highly shared variants forming one cluster were likely a sequencing artifact. As was reported, the classifier diagnosed cytomegalovirus status with high specificity and sensitivity.

This clone has just one count. The target antigen is unknown. The CDR3 extends over 18 amino acids. V dropped 3 bases and J dropped 3 bases, with 24 bases sitting between them. CDR1 and CDR2 from the germline V gene are MGHRA and YSYEKL. Both 60 Vbeta primers and 13 Jbeta primers went into the PCR. Method: immunoSEQ multiplex PCR; TCRdb's copy keeps in-frame clones and lacks some. The sample lists more than 100,000 clones, roughly four fifths seen once, with around 3.3% in the top ten. This TCR was recovered from a woman aged 25-40 years in good health and CMV-seropositive. Sequencing was carried out using PBMCs. V gene TRBV4-1 combines with J gene TRBJ2-7; D is perhaps TRBD1 (6 bases). The CDR3: CASSQTFPTGRRLYEQYF. The CDR3 DNA sequence: TGCGCCAGCAGCCAGACCTTTCCAACAGGGAGACGACTCTACGAGCAGTACTTC.